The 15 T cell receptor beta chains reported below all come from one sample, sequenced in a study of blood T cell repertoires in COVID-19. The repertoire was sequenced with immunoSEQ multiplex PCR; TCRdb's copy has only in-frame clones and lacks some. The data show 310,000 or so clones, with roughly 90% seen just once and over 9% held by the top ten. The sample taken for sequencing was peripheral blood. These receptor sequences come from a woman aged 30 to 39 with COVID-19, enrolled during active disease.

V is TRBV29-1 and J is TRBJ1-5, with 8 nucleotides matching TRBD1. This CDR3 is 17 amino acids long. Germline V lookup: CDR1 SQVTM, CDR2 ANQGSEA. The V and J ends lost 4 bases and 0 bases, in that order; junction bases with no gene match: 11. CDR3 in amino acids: CSVAGGAGGNSNQPQHF. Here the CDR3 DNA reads TGCAGCGTTGCCGGAGGGGCAGGGGGCAATAGCAATCAGCCCCAGCATTTT.

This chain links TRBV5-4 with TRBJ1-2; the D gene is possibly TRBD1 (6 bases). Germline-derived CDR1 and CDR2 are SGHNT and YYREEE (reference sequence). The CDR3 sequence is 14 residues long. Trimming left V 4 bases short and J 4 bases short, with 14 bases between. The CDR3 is CASSATQGPYGYTF. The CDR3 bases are TGTGCCAGCAGCGCCACACAGGGTCCCTATGGCTACACCTTC.

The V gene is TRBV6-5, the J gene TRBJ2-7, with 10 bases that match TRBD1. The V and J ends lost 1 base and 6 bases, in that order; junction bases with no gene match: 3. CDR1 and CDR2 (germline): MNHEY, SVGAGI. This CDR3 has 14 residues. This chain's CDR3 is CASSYWDRGGEQYF. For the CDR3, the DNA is TGTGCCAGCAGTTACTGGGACAGGGGAGGCGAGCAGTACTTC.

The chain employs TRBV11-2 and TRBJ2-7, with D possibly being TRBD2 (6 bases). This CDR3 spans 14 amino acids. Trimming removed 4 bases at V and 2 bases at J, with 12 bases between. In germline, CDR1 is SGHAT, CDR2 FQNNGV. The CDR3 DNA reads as TGTGCCAGCAGCTCCGCGGGGTGGGCCTACGAGCAGTACTTC. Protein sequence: CASSSAGWAYEQYF.

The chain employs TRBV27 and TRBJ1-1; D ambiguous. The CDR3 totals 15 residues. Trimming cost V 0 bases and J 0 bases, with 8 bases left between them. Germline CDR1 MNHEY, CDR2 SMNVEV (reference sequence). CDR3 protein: CASSLSGRLNTEAFF. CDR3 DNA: TGTGCCAGCAGTTTATCAGGCAGGCTGAACACTGAAGCTTTCTTT.

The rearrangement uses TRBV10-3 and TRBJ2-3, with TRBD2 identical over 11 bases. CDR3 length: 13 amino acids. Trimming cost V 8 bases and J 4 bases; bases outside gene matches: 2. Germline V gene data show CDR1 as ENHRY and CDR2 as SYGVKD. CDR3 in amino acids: CAIGGLAADTQYF. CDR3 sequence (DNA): TGTGCCATCGGGGGACTAGCGGCAGATACGCAGTATTTT.

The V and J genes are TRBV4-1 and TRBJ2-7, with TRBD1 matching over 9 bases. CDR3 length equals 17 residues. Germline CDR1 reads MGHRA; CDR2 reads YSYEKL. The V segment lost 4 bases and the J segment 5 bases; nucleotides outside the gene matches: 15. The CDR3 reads CASSLEPNRGRSNEQYF. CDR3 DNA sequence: TGCGCCAGCAGCCTCGAACCAAACAGGGGGCGCAGCAACGAGCAGTACTTC.

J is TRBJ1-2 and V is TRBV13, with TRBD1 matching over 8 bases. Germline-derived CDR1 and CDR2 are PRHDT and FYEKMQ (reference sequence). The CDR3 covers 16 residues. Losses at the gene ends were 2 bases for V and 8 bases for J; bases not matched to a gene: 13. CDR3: CASSLRGSGGALGYTF. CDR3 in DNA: TGTGCCAGCAGCTTAAGGGGGTCAGGGGGCGCGTTAGGCTACACCTTC. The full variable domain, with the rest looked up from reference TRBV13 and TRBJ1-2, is AAGVIQSPRHLIKEKRETATLKCYPIPRHDTVYWYQQGPGQDPQFLISFYEKMQSDKGSIPDRFSAQQFSDYHSELNMSSLELGDSALYFCASSLRGSGGALGYTFGSGTRLTVV.

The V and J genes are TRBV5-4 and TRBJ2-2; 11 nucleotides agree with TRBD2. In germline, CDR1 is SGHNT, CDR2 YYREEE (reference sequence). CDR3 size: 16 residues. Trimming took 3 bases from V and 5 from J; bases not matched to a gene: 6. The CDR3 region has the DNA TGTGCCAGCAGCTCCTTAGCGGGAGGGGGAACCGGGGAGCTGTTTTTT. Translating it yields CASSSLAGGGTGELFF.

CDR3 loop: CASSQPRGGSFSYNEQFF. Written as DNA, the CDR3 is TGTGCCAGCAGCCAACCAAGGGGCGGGAGTTTTTCCTACAATGAGCAGTTCTTC. The chain uses TRBV4-2 and TRBJ2-1; TRBD2 matches 7 bases. The CDR3 spans 18 residues. V shed 2 bases, J shed 1 base, and the junction held 11 bases outside the gene matches. CDR1 and CDR2 from the germline V gene are LGHNA and YNFKEQ.

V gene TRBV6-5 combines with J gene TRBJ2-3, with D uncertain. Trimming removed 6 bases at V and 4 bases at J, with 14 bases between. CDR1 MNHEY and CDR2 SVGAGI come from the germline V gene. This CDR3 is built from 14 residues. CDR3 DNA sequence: TGTGCCAGCAGCCCCGAAAGCCCGGCAGATACGCAGTATTTT. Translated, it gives CASSPESPADTQYF.

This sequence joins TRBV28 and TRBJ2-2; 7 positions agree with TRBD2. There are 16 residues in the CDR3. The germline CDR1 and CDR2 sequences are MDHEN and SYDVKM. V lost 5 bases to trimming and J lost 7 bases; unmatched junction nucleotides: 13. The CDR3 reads CASSPPSGIYHGELFF. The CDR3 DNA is TGTGCCAGCAGTCCACCTAGCGGTATTTATCACGGGGAGCTGTTTTTT.

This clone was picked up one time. In DNA, the CDR3 is TGTGCCAGCAGCTTAGGAACAGGAAACTATGGCTACACCTTC. Protein: CASSLGTGNYGYTF. The chain has TRBV7-2 and TRBJ1-2; D might be TRBD1 (5 bases). The CDR3 totals 14 residues. CDR1 is SGHTA, CDR2 FQGNSA, per germline. V gave up 1 base and J gave up 2 bases, with 8 bases separating them.

As DNA, the CDR3 is TGTGCCAGCAGTTACCTAGCTGAAGCTTTCTTT. Translated, it gives CASSYLAEAFF. The rearrangement uses TRBV6-6 and TRBJ1-1; D is unresolved. V was pared by 2 bases and J by 6 bases, with 4 bases between. The CDR3 is 11 residues long. CDR1 and CDR2 from the germline V gene are MNHNY and SVGAGI (reference sequence).

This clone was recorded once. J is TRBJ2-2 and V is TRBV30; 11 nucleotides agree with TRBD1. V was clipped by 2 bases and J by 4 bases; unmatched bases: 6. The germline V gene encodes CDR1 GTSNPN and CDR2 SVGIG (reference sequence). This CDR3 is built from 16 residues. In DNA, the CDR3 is TGTGCCTGGAGTCTCACCGGGACAGGGGGCACCGGGGAGCTGTTTTTT. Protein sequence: CAWSLTGTGGTGELFF.